This TCR beta chain was captured in a study of CXCR3-negative and CXCR3-positive naive CD8 T cells. Whole-study findings and limits: TRBV-TRBJ usage was similar across naive CXCR3 subsets but distinct in memory cells.

The study made its TRB cDNA libraries by 5' RACE, adding UMI labels. Each CDR3 protein gets one entry in TCRdb, which reprocessed the 5' RACE reads and gives no DNA. Reported are roughly 39,000 distinct CDR3 sequences; the ten largest clones contain around a tenth. Germline lookup yields CDR1 LNHDA and CDR2 SQIVND (reference sequence). This CDR3 has 14 residues. By frequency, this clonotype is medium-sized. What it binds is not known. The chain combines TRBV19 with TRBJ2-1; checking the TCRdb D call of TRBD1 is not possible without DNA. The sample was memory CD8+ T cells from blood. The TCR sequence derives from a human donor in good health. Some clones in this sample may be carry-over from other donors' samples. CDR3 in amino acids: CASSIQGRYNEQFF.